The clone carrying this T cell receptor (beta chain) was recorded many times. This sample was taken from a study of T-cell memory formation after mild COVID-19. Study background: In these data, TCR clusters were largely donor specific.

TCR alpha and TCR beta cDNA libraries carrying sample barcodes and UMIs came from 5'RACE with constant-segment primers. From the 5' RACE reads, TCRdb called clonotypes with MiXCR, one entry per CDR3 protein. The sample carries a few hundred thousand distinct CDR3 sequences, approximately 10% recorded once. Germline V CDR1 and CDR2: SEHNR, FQNEAQ (reference sequence). Trimming removed 3 bases at V and 0 bases at J, with 5 bases between. CDR3 length: 13 residues. The rearrangement joins TRBV7-9 to TRBJ1-1; D call uncertain. The source is a man aged 18 to 30 who had mild COVID-19 (a few samples of this study predate the infection). Cell type and time point are not known. The sample comprised PBMCs or a T cell subset sorted from them (not recorded which). The CDR3 spells CASSFGLNTEAFF. The CDR3 DNA follows: TGTGCCAGCAGCTTCGGTTTGAACACTGAAGCTTTCTTT.